A selection of T cell receptor beta chains follows, all from one sample in a study of OX40 agonist ivuxolimab in advanced cancers. Libraries were prepared by immunoSEQ multiplex PCR; TCRdb keeps only in-frame clonotypes and omits some of them. The table lists over 50,000 clones, about nine tenths of them singletons. The sample here was CD4+ or CD8+ T cells sorted from blood, taken in a trial of the OX40 agonist ivuxolimab. The receptors stem from an adult with an advanced solid tumor such as melanoma, head and neck, liver or kidney cancer. Both conserved end residues are part of each CDR3. A D gene is named only where the DNA matches it firmly. Only some rows state a clone size, as once, few, many or a class for expanded clones.

V,D,J,size,DNA,CDR3
TRBV4-3,NA,TRBJ1-5,NA,TGCGCCAGCAGCCAAGGCAATAATCAGCCCCAGCATTTT,CASSQGNNQPQHF
TRBV7-9,NA,TRBJ2-5,NA,TGTGCCAGCAGCCTACAAGAGACCCAGTACTTC,CASSLQETQYF
TRBV9,NA,TRBJ2-1,NA,TGTGCCAGCAGCCATCACCGGGACCAAAGTTACAATGAGCAGTTCTTC,CASSHHRDQSYNEQFF
TRBV28,NA,TRBJ1-5,NA,TGTGCCAGTTCGGACGACCGGCCCCAGCATTTT,CASSDDRPQHF
TRBV9,NA,TRBJ2-3,NA,TGTGCCAGCAGCGCAATGCTGGGGAGGACAGATACGCAGTATTTT,CASSAMLGRTDTQYF
TRBV28,NA,TRBJ1-6,once,TGTGCCAGCAGTCAGACGTCGCCGGGTAATTCACCCCTCCACTTT,CASSQTSPGNSPLHF
TRBV6-5,NA,TRBJ2-2,NA,TGTGCCAGCAGTTACTCTAACACCGGGGAGCTGTTTTTT,CASSYSNTGELFF
TRBV30,NA,TRBJ2-1,NA,TGTGCCTGGAGTCGGGGCGCGAGCTCCTACAATGAGCAGTTCTTC,CAWSRGASSYNEQFF
TRBV30,NA,TRBJ2-1,NA,TGTGCCTGGGACCCTGTGGGGGACGGTGAGCAGTTCTTC,CAWDPVGDGEQFF
TRBV7-8,NA,TRBJ1-2,once,TGTGCCAGCAGACCTAGGGGCGCTGACTATGGCTACACCTTC,CASRPRGADYGYTF
TRBV30,TRBD1,TRBJ1-2,NA,TGTGCCTGGATCCCGGGACAGGGCACCTACTATGGCTACACCTTC,CAWIPGQGTYYGYTF
TRBV5-1,TRBD1,TRBJ2-1,NA,TGCGCCAGCAGCCTAAGGACAGGGGGCTTCTCCAATGAGCAGTTCTTC,CASSLRTGGFSNEQFF
TRBV19,NA,TRBJ2-7,NA,TGTGCCAGTAGTATTCTCCCAGGGGTAAGCGAGCAGTACTTC,CASSILPGVSEQYF
TRBV19,NA,TRBJ1-5,NA,TGTGCCAGTAATGAATATCGGTTCAATCAGCCCCAGCATTTT,CASNEYRFNQPQHF
TRBV30,TRBD2,TRBJ2-1,NA,TGTGCCTGGTCGACCGGGACTAGTGATGATGAGCAGTTCTTC,CAWSTGTSDDEQFF
TRBV4-2,TRBD2,TRBJ2-3,NA,TGTGCCAGCAGCCAACCCGTTCTGGGCGGGAGCGGGACAGATACGCAGTATTTT,CASSQPVLGGSGTDTQYF
TRBV21-1,NA,TRBJ1-5,NA,TGTGCCAGCAGCAAAGGGGAGCCCCAGCATTTT,CASSKGEPQHF
TRBV7-9,NA,TRBJ2-3,NA,TGTGCCAGCAGCTTAGCTCGGCAGGGGGGGAGCACAGATACGCAGTATTTT,CASSLARQGGSTDTQYF
TRBV28,NA,TRBJ1-2,NA,TGTGCCAGCGACGGCCCCTATGGCTACACCTTC,CASDGPYGYTF
TRBV20-1,NA,TRBJ1-2,NA,TGCAGTGCTAGTGGGATCTATGGCTACACCTTC,CSASGIYGYTF
TRBV13,TRBD1,TRBJ2-5,NA,TGTGCCAGCAGCCCAACCGGGACAGAAGAGACCCAGTACTTC,CASSPTGTEETQYF
TRBV28,NA,TRBJ2-5,NA,TGTGCCAGCAGCCAACAGGGACAAGAGACCCAGTACTTC,CASSQQGQETQYF